This T cell receptor (beta chain) was identified in a study of pediatric ulcerative colitis. Trimming took off 2 bases at V and 1 base at J, with 8 bases between the two ends. The CDR3 contains 14 residues. From germline, CDR1 is SGHVS and CDR2 FQNEAQ. Rectal tissue came from one to two pinch biopsies taken at colonoscopy. Generated by immunoSEQ multiplex PCR, the TCRdb table keeps only in-frame clones and is missing some. The table lists about 36,000 clones, less than 80% of them singletons, with around 0.74% in the top ten. V gene TRBV7-8 combines with J gene TRBJ1-1; the D is unclear. This TCR came from a boy aged 10-17 years with moderate ulcerative colitis. Sequences were obtained from gut tissue. CDR3 coding DNA: TGTGCCAGCAGCTTATATTCAGGGAACACTGAAGCTTTCTTT. As protein: CASSLYSGNTEAFF. The whole variable domain, filled in from reference TRBV7-8 and TRBJ1-1, reads GAGVSQSPRYKVAKRGQDVALRCDPISGHVSLFWYQQALGQGPEFLTYFQNEAQLDKSGLPSDRFFAERPEGSVSTLKIQRTQQEDSAVYLCASSLYSGNTEAFFGQGTRLTVV.